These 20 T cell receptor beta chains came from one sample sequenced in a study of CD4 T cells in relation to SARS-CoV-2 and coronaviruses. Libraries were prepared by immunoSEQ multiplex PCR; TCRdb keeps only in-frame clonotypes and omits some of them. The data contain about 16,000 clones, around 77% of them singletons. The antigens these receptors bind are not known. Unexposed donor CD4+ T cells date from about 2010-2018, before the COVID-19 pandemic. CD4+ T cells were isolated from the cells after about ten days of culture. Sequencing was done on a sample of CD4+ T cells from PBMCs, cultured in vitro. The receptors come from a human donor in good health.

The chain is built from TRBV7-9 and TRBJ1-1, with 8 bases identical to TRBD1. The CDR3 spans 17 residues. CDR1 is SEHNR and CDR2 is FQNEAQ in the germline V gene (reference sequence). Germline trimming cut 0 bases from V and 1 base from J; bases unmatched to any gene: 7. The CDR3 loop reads CASSLAGGDRGNTEAFF. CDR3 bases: TGTGCCAGCAGCTTAGCGGGGGGAGACAGGGGGAACACTGAAGCTTTCTTT.

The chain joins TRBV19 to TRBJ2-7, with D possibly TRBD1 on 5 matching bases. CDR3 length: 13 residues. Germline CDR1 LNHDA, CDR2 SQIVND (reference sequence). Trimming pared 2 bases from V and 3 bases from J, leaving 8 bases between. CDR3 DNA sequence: TGTGCCAGTAGTATACAGGGCGGCTACGAGCAGTACTTC. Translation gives CASSIQGGYEQYF.

The CDR3 spells CASSQVVAQGEAFF. The DNA for the CDR3 is TGTGCCAGCAGCCAAGTCGTCGCCCAGGGTGAAGCTTTCTTT. The chain recombines TRBV14 with TRBJ1-1; a weak D match, TRBD1 (5 bases). The CDR3 has 14 residues. With 1 base removed from V and 7 bases from J, the gap between germline ends came to 13 bases. CDR1 and CDR2 from the germline V gene are SGHDN and FVKESK.

As DNA, the CDR3 is TGCGCCAGCAGCCCTGGGGCAGACTGGGGCCTAGCCAAAAACATTCAGTACTTC. This translates into CASSPGADWGLAKNIQYF. The V gene is TRBV5-1, the J gene TRBJ2-4, with D perhaps matching TRBD1 (5 bases). The CDR3 extends over 18 amino acids. V lost 4 bases, J lost 0 bases, and 20 bases lay in between. Germline-derived CDR1 and CDR2 are SGHRS and YFSETQ.

The CDR3 spells CAWRLNRGSYEQYF. The CDR3 DNA is TGTGCCTGGAGATTGAACAGGGGTAGCTACGAGCAGTACTTC. This chain connects TRBV30 to TRBJ2-7; TRBD1 matches at 7 bases. Unmatched junction bases numbered 8, after V lost 3 bases and J lost 3 bases. Germline V gives CDR1 GTSNPN, CDR2 SVGIG (reference sequence). CDR3 length: 14 residues.

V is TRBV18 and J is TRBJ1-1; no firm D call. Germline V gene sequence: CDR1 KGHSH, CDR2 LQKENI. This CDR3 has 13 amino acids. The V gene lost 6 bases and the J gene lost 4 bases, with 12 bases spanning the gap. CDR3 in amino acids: CASSLSTGTEAFF. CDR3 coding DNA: TGTGCCAGCTCGCTTTCCACGGGCACTGAAGCTTTCTTT.

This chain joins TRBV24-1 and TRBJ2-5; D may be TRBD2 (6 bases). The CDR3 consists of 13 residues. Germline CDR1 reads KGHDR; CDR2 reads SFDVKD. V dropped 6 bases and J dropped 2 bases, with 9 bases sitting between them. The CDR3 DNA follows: TGTGCCACCAGTATCGGGAGTCAAGAGACCCAGTACTTC. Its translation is CATSIGSQETQYF.

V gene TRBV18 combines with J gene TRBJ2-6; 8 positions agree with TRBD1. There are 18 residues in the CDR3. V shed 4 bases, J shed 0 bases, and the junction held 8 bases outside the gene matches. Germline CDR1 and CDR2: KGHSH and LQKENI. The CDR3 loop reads CASSLRTGQSSGANVLTF. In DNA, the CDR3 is TGTGCCAGCTCACTACGGACAGGGCAAAGCTCTGGGGCCAACGTCCTGACTTTC.

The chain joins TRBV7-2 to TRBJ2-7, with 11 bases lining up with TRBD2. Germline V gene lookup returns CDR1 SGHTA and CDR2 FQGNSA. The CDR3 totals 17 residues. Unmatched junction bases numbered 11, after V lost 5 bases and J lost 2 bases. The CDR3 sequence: CASSPTSGRADTYEQYF. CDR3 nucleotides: TGTGCCAGCAGCCCTACTAGCGGGAGAGCCGACACCTACGAGCAGTACTTC.

The CDR3 DNA reads TGTGCCTGGGACAGGGGCCTCATGGTTGGCTACACCTTC. Translating gives CAWDRGLMVGYTF. The chain combines TRBV30 with TRBJ1-2, with 8 bases that match TRBD1. CDR3 length equals 13 residues. With 5 bases clipped from V and 7 bases from J, the junction kept 9 bases outside the gene matches. Germline V lookup: CDR1 GTSNPN, CDR2 SVGIG (reference sequence). Together with reference TRBV30 and TRBJ1-2, the CDR3 gives the full variable domain: SQTIHQWPATLVQPVGSPLSLECTVEGTSNPNLYWYRQAAGRGLQLLFYSVGIGQISSEVPQNLSASRPQDRQFILSSKKLLLSDSGFYLCAWDRGLMVGYTFGSGTRLTVV.

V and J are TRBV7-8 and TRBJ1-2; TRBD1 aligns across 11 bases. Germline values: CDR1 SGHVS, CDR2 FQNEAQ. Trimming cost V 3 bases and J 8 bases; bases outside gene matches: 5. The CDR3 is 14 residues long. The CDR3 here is CASSLGQGEGGYTF. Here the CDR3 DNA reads TGTGCCAGCAGCTTGGGACAGGGGGAAGGGGGCTACACCTTC.

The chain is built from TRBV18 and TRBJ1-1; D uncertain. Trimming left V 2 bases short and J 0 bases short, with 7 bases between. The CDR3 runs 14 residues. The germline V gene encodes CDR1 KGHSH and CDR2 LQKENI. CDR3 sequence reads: CASSPARVNTEAFF. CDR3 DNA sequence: TGTGCCAGCTCACCAGCAAGAGTGAACACTGAAGCTTTCTTT.

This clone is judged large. CDR3 sequence reads: CASSLEGKRNTGELFF. The CDR3 coding sequence is TGTGCCAGCAGCTTGGAGGGGAAGAGGAACACCGGGGAGCTGTTTTTT. This chain connects TRBV5-4 to TRBJ2-2; D might be TRBD1 (5 bases). The CDR3 has 16 residues. V lost 0 bases and J 1 base, leaving 10 bases between the germline ends. The germline V gene has CDR1 SGHNT and CDR2 YYREEE (reference sequence). Based on the CDR3 plus reference TRBV5-4 and TRBJ2-2, the full variable domain is ETGVTQSPTHLIKTRGQQVTLRCSSQSGHNTVSWYQQALGQGPQFIFQYYREEENGRGNFPPRFSGLQFPNYSSELNVNALELDDSALYLCASSLEGKRNTGELFFGEGSRLTVL.

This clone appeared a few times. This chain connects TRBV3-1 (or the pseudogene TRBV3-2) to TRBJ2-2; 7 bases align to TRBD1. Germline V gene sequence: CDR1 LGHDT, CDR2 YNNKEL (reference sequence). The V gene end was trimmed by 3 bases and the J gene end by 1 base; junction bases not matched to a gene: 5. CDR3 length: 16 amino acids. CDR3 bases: TGTGCCAGCAGCCATACCGGGACAGTGAACACCGGGGAGCTGTTTTTT. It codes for CASSHTGTVNTGELFF.

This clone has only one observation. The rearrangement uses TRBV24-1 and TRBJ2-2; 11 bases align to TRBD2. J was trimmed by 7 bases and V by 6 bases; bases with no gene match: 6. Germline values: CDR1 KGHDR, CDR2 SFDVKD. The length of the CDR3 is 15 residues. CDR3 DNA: TGTGCCACCAGTCATAGCGGGAGGGCTGGCGGGGAGCTGTTTTTT. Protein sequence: CATSHSGRAGGELFF.

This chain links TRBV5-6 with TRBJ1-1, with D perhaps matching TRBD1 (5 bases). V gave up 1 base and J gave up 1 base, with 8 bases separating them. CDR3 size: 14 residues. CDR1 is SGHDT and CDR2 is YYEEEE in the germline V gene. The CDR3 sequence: CASSLSQGNTEAFF. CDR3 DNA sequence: TGTGCCAGCAGCTTGTCGCAGGGGAACACTGAAGCTTTCTTT. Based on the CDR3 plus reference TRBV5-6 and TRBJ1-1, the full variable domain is DAGVTQSPTHLIKTRGQQVTLRCSPKSGHDTVSWYQQALGQGPQFIFQYYEEEERQRGNFPDRFSGHQFPNYSSELNVNALLLGDSALYLCASSLSQGNTEAFFGQGTRLTVV.

The CDR3: CASSSSQRRTSYEQYF. The CDR3 DNA reads as TGTGCCAGCAGCTCCTCTCAGCGGCGGACCTCCTACGAGCAGTACTTC. The rearrangement uses TRBV13 and TRBJ2-7; TRBD2 is a possible D gene (5 bases). The CDR3 consists of 16 residues. In germline, CDR1 is PRHDT, CDR2 FYEKMQ (reference sequence). The V end was cut by 4 bases, the J end by 0 bases, with 16 bases between.

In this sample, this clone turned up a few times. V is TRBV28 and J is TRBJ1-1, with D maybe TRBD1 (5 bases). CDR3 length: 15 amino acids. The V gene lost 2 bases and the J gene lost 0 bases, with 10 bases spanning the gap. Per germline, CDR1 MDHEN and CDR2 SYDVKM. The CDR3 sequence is CASSLGTGLNTEAFF. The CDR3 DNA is TGTGCCAGCAGTTTAGGCACAGGCCTGAACACTGAAGCTTTCTTT.

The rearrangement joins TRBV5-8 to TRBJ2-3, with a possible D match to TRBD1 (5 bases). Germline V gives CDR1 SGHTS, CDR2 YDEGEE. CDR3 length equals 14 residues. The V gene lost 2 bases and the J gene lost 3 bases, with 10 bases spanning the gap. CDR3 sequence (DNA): TGTGCCAGCAGCTTTGCAGGGTTGACAGATACGCAGTATTTT. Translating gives CASSFAGLTDTQYF.

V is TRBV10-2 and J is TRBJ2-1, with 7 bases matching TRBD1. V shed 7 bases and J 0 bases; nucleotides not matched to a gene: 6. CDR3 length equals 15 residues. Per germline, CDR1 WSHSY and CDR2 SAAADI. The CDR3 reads CASNKAGGSYNEQFF. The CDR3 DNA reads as TGCGCCAGCAATAAAGCAGGGGGCTCCTACAATGAGCAGTTCTTC.